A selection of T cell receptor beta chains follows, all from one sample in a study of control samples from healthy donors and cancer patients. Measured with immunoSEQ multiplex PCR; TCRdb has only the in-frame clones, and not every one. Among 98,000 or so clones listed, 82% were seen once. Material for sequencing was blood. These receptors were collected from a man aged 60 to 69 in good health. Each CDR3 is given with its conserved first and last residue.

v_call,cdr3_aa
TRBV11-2,CASSARGINTGELFF
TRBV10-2,CASSPVAGGPYEQYF
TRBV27,CASSKWGGREQYF
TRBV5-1,CASSFGRANSPTDTQYF
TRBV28,CASRRGQFVGYSNQPQHF
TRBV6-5,CASSYPPPDTQYF
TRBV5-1,CASSGRDRGPRTWNEQFF
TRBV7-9,CASRKGSLSGRDTDTQYF
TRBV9,CASSPQGKVSYEQYF
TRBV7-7,CASSPTGVSAGELFF
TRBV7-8,CASSSGTANTEAFF
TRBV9,CASSVQRGGFNEQFF
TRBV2,CASRKAGEHQPQHF
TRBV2,CASQGARTNYGYTF
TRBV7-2,CASSGRDVDEQYF
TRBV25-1,CASLKYDSYEQYF
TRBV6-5,CASSYSLGGEKLFF
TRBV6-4,CASSLNGQGDEQYF
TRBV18,CASSPPNIGLAGGNEQFF
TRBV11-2,CASSPLRGHSYEQYF